The 17 T cell receptor beta chains in this list originate from one sample, sequenced in a study of immune heterogeneity within non-small cell lung tumors. A first 10-cycle multiplex round used 32 V-gene and 13 J-gene primers on TCR beta CDR3. TCRdb called the multiplex PCR reads again in MiXCR, with one record for every CDR3 protein. This sample has about 7,200 distinct CDR3 sequences, with 20% to 25% found just once. For each sample, template was 600 ng of bulk tumor genomic DNA. Doctors removed several biopsies from each primary tumor during surgery, keeping them far apart. Curative surgery was performed on patients who had untreated, newly diagnosed non-small cell lung cancer. The specimen was lung tumor tissue. Receptors were obtained from a man aged 60 to 69 with non-small cell lung cancer.

This clonotype came up a few times. A much bigger clone sits one base away, suggesting this may be a read error. This chain links TRBV27 with TRBJ2-7; 7 bases map to TRBD1. The ends lost 8 bases at V and 1 base at J; junction bases unmatched: 14. Looked up from germline, CDR1 is MNHEY and CDR2 is SMNVEV (reference sequence). The CDR3 spans 16 residues. CDR3 sequence: CASGRQGGMGSYEQYF. The CDR3 nucleotides read TGTGCCAGCGGTCGACAGGGCGGCATGGGATCCTACGAGCAGTACTTC.

This clonotype was detected only a few times. This chain connects TRBV20-1 to TRBJ2-5, with 9 bases aligning to TRBD2. V shed 1 base, J shed 7 bases, and the junction held 10 bases outside the gene matches. CDR1 DFQATT and CDR2 SNEGSKA come from the germline V gene (reference sequence). This CDR3 is built from 15 residues. DNA for the CDR3: TGCAGTGCTAGAGCGCCCCTAGCGGGGCGCCGGACCCAGTACTTC. Translation gives CSARAPLAGRRTQYF.

By sample share, this clonotype is medium-sized (0.01 to 0.1%). The chain is built from TRBV6-6 and TRBJ2-1; no clear D gene. CDR3 length equals 10 residues. The ends were cut back, 2 bases at V and 9 bases at J, with 2 bases in the middle. The V gene's germline CDR1 is MNHNY and CDR2 SVGAGI (reference sequence). The CDR3 DNA follows: TGTGCCAGCAGTTACCTTGAGCAGTTCTTC. Protein product: CASSYLEQFF.

In its sample, this clonotype is medium-sized. The chain joins TRBV20-1 to TRBJ1-5, with 9 positions matching TRBD1. The ends lost 6 bases at V and 7 bases at J; junction bases unmatched: 7. CDR1 is DFQATT, CDR2 SNEGSKA, per germline (reference sequence). CDR3 length: 13 amino acids. The CDR3 sequence: CSATGGSGQPQHF. CDR3 DNA: TGCAGTGCCACAGGGGGCTCCGGGCAGCCCCAGCATTTT.

This clonotype is medium-sized by share. The chain joins TRBV5-1 to TRBJ2-1; 8 positions match TRBD1. The CDR3 is made up of 15 amino acids. Germline CDR1 SGHRS, CDR2 YFSETQ. J gave up 8 bases and V 2 bases, and 9 bases lay outside the gene matches. This CDR3 is CASSFQGAGVDEQFF. CDR3 sequence (DNA): TGCGCCAGCAGCTTTCAGGGGGCGGGTGTGGATGAGCAGTTCTTC.

For the CDR3, the DNA is TGCGCCAGCATCTTACAAGACATACCAGGTAGCGATGAGCAGTTCTTC. Translating it yields CASILQDIPGSDEQFF. This rearrangement joins TRBV5-1 to TRBJ2-1; D possibly corresponds to TRBD2 (5 bases). The CDR3 consists of 16 residues. V was shortened by 6 bases and J by 8 bases, with 24 bases between the two germline ends. CDR1 is SGHRS, CDR2 YFSETQ, per germline.

By share, this clonotype counts as medium-sized (0.01 to 0.1%). V and J are TRBV6-1 and TRBJ2-7; 11 bases map to TRBD1. The CDR3 is 13 amino acids. J lost 5 bases, V lost 6 bases, and 3 bases had no gene match. Germline lookup yields CDR1 MNHNS and CDR2 SASEGT. This CDR3 is CASRRTGGNEQYF. CDR3 DNA: TGTGCCAGCAGGCGGACAGGGGGCAACGAGCAGTACTTC.

This clonotype is a singleton in its sample. The V and J genes are TRBV6-2 or TRBV6-3 and TRBJ2-7; TRBD2 is a possible D gene (5 bases). V lost 6 bases and J 11 bases, leaving 20 bases between the germline ends. CDR3 length: 13 residues. From germline, CDR1 is MNHEY and CDR2 SVGEGT. The CDR3 region is CASREVATTYEYF. CDR3 in DNA: TGTGCCAGCAGGGAGGTGGCGACTACCTACGAGTACTTC.

A note on this clonotype: The junction does not match germline at one end; this may be a read error. The chain couples TRBV5-1 to TRBJ1-1; TRBD1 matches 11 bases. CDR1 is SGHRS and CDR2 is YFSETQ in the germline V gene. The CDR3 is 18 residues long. The CDR3 loop reads CASSSQKGQGGWNTESFF. The CDR3, as DNA: TGCGCCAGCAGCTCACAGAAGGGACAGGGGGGTTGGAACACTGAATCTTTCTTT.

Regarding this clonotype: The conserved phenylalanine or tryptophan normally closing the CDR3 is absent here, so this likely arose from a read error. It is unclear where the CDR3 begins or ends on the DNA, so no DNA is shown, and the CDR3 is as TCRdb lists it. The chain uses TRBV6-2 or TRBV6-3 and TRBJ1-6; the D segment call TRBD1 is taken from the table without a DNA check. Germline-derived CDR1 and CDR2 are MNHEY and SVGEGT. With termini counted, the CDR3 has 13 amino acids. The CDR3 loop reads CASSFPGSSPIHS.

Remarks on this clonotype: An end of the junction differs from the germline gene, which may be a read error. V is TRBV5-5 and J is TRBJ1-1; D may be TRBD1 (5 bases). The germline gives CDR1 SGHKS, CDR2 YYEKEE (reference sequence). This CDR3 is built from 14 residues. The CDR3 coding sequence is TGTGCCAGAAGCTTGGGCAGGGCGAGGCCTGAAGCTTTCTTT. It yields the protein CARSLGRARPEAFF.

This clonotype is classed as medium-sized. The chain joins TRBV28 to TRBJ1-6; 8 nucleotides line up with TRBD1. Trimming cost V 4 bases and J 10 bases; bases outside gene matches: 6. This CDR3 contains 14 residues. Germline V gives CDR1 MDHEN, CDR2 SYDVKM. CDR3 DNA: TGTGCCAGCAGTTCGGGACAGGTTTTGTCACCCCTCCACTTT. Encoded protein: CASSSGQVLSPLHF.

By sample share, this clonotype is medium-sized. The V and J genes are TRBV6-1 and TRBJ2-1; weak D call: TRBD2 (6 bases). This CDR3 contains 11 residues. Deletions cut 6 bases from V and 6 bases from J, with 6 bases between. The germline V gene encodes CDR1 MNHNS and CDR2 SASEGT. In DNA, the CDR3 is TGTGCCAGCAGGGGACTCAATGAGCAGTTCTTC. Its translation is CASRGLNEQFF.

In regard to this clonotype: Being one base from a much bigger clone, this may be a read error. This chain links TRBV28 with TRBJ2-3; D is possibly TRBD2 (5 bases). V was shortened by 6 bases and J by 6 bases, with 16 bases between the two germline ends. Germline V gene data show CDR1 as MDHEN and CDR2 as SYDVKM. CDR3 size: 14 residues. The CDR3, as DNA: TGTGCCAGCAGGACTAACGATATACGGGATACGCAGTATTTT. Protein sequence: CASRTNDIRDTQYF.

By share of the sample, this clonotype is medium-sized. V usage is TRBV28 and J usage is TRBJ2-3; no definite D call. Trimming stripped 2 bases from V and 0 bases from J, with 15 bases between. CDR1 is MDHEN, CDR2 SYDVKM, per germline. The CDR3 sequence is 17 residues long. DNA of the CDR3: TGTGCCAGCAGTTTAGAGTGGGTAGGGATGAGCACAGATACGCAGTATTTT. Protein sequence: CASSLEWVGMSTDTQYF.

Many counts were recorded for this clonotype. The V call is TRBV6-2 or TRBV6-3, the J call TRBJ2-5, with a possible D match to TRBD2 (6 bases). Trimming took 0 bases from V and 4 from J, leaving 9 bases between them. The germline V gene encodes CDR1 MNHEY and CDR2 SVGEGT. This CDR3 has 14 amino acids. This chain's CDR3 is CASSYSRRGETQYF. DNA of the CDR3: TGTGCCAGCAGTTACTCGAGGCGGGGAGAGACCCAGTACTTC.

In its sample, this clonotype ranks as medium-sized. The gene calls are TRBV12-3 or TRBV12-4 and TRBJ1-5; TRBD1 agrees at 7 bases. The CDR3 loop spans 14 amino acids. Unmatched junction bases numbered 8, after V lost 5 bases and J lost 7 bases. CDR3 region: CASSLQGVVQPQHF. CDR3 bases: TGTGCCAGCAGTCTTCAGGGGGTAGTGCAGCCCCAGCATTTT.